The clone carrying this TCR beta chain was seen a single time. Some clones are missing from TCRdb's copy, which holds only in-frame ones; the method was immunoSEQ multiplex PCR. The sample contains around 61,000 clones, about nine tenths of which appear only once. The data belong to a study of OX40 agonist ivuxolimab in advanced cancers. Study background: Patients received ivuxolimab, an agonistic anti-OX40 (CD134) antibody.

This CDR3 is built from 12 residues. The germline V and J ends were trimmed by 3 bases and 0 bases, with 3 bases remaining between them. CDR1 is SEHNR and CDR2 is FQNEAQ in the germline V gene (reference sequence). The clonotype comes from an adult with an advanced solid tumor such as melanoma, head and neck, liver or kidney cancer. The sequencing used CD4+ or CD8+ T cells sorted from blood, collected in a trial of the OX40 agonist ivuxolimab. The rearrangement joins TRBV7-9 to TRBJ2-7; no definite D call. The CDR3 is CASSFISYEQYF. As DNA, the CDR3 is TGTGCCAGCAGCTTTATCTCCTACGAGCAGTACTTC.